This T cell receptor beta chain was identified during a study of human T cells and chemical hapten exposure. Overall study findings and caveats: Healthy individuals' immune responses may differ from those of donors, who had alopecia.

The library tagged individual cDNA molecules with unique molecular identifiers. Via MiXCR, TCRdb re-called the RACE reads, giving one row per CDR3 protein. Among more than 85,000 distinct CDR3 sequences listed, 8.5% were seen once. As to time point: pre-sensitization, week 0. The sample's treatment: therapeutic diphenylcyclopropenone sensitization with weekly scalp DPC. Those who donated were patients with alopecia, 18 to 70 years of age, and suitable for DPC. This CDR3 contains 12 residues. Trimming removed 6 bases from V and 4 bases from J, with 11 bases in between. Germline-derived CDR1 and CDR2 are DFQATT and SNEGSKA (reference sequence). Notes on this clonotype: The antigen is not known.

The clonotype comes from a man aged 35 to 55 with alopecia areata. Some clones in this sample may be carry-over from other donors' samples. Sample: whole blood, taken in connection with sensitization to the hapten diphenylcyclopropenone (DPC). V usage is TRBV20-1 and J usage is TRBJ2-3; D is unclear. CDR3 sequence (DNA): TGCAGTGCCCCTTCTCAGGCAGATACGCAGTATTTT. Translated, it gives CSAPSQADTQYF.